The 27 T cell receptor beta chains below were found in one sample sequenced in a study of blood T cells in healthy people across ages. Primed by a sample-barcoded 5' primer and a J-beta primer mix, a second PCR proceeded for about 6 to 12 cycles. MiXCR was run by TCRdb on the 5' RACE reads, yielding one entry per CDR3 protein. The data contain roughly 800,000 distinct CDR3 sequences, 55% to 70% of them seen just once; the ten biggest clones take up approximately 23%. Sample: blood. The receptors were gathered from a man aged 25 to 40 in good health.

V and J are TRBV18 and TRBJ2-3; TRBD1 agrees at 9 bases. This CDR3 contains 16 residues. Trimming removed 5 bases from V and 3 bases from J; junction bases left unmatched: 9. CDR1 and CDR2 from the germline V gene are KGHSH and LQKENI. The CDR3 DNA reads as TGTGCCAGCTCATCCTCCATGGACAGGGGAACAGATACGCAGTATTTT. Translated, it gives CASSSSMDRGTDTQYF.

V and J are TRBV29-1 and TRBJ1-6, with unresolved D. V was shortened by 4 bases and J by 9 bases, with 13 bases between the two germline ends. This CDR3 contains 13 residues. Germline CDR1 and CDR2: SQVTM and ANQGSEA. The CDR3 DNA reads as TGCAGCGTTGGGTGGGAATCGGGTTCACCCCTCCACTTT. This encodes CSVGWESGSPLHF.

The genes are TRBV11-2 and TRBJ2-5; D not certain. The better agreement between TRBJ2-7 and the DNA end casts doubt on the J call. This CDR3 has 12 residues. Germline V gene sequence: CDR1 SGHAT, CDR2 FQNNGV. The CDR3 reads CASSPLGCEQYF. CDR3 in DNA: TGTGCCAGCAGCCCCCTGGGGTGCGAGCAGTACTTC.

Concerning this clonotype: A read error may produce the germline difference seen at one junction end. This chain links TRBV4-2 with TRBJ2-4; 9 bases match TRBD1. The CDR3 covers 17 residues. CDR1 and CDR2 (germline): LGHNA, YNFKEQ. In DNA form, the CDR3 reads TGTGCCGGCAGCCAGTCACAGGGGGCTCTAGCCAAAAACATTCAGTACTTC. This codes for CAGSQSQGALAKNIQYF.

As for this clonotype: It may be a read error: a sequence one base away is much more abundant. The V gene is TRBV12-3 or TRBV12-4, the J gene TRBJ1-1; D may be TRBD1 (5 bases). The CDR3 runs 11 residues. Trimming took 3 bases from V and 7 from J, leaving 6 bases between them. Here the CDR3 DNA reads TGTGCCAGCAGTTTCCAGGGTGAAGCTTTCTTT. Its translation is CASSFQGEAFF.

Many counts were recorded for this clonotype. CDR3 coding DNA: TGTGCCAGCAGCTTAGACAGGGTATACGGGGCCAACGTCCTGACTTTC. Amino acid sequence: CASSLDRVYGANVLTF. The chain employs TRBV7-9 and TRBJ2-6; D might be TRBD1 (6 bases). Germline CDR1 and CDR2: SEHNR and FQNEAQ (reference sequence). V was shortened by 1 base and J by 4 bases, with 11 bases between the two germline ends. The CDR3 loop spans 16 amino acids.

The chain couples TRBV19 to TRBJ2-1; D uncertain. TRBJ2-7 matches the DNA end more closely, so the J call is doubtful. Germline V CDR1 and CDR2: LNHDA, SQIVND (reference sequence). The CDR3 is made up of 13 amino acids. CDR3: CASKAFNLNEQYF. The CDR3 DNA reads TGTGCCAGTAAGGCCTTCAATTTAAATGAGCAGTACTTC.

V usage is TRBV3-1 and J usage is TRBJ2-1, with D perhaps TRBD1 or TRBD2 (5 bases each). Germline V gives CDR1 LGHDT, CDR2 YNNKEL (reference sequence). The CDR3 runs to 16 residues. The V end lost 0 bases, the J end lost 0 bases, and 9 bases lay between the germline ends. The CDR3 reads CASSQDLGDSYNEQFF. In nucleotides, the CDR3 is TGTGCCAGCAGCCAAGATTTGGGGGACTCCTACAATGAGCAGTTCTTC.

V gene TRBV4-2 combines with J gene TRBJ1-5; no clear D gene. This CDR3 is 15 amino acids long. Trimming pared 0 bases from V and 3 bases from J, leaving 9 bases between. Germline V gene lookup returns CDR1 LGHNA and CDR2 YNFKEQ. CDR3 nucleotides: TGTGCCAGCAGCCAAGAACAGAACCACAATCAGCCCCAGCATTTT. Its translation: CASSQEQNHNQPQHF.

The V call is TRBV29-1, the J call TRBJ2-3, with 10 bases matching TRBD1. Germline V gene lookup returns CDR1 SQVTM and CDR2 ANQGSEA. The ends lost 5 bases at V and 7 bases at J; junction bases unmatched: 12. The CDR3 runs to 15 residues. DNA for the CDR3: TGCAGCGTTAATCGTGGGGACAGGGGCGTCTATACGCAGTATTTT. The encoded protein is CSVNRGDRGVYTQYF.

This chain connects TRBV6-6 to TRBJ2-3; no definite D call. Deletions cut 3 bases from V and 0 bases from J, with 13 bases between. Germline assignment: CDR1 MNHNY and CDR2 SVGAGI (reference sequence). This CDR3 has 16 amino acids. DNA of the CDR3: TGTGCCAGCAGTTATTTAGTTGGGGTTAGCACAGATACGCAGTATTTT. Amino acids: CASSYLVGVSTDTQYF.

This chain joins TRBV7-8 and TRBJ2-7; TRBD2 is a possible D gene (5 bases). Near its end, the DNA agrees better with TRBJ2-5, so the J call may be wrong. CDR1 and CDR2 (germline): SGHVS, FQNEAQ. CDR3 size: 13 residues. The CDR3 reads CASKTGLKETQYF. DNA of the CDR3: TGTGCCAGCAAAACCGGACTCAAAGAGACCCAGTACTTC.

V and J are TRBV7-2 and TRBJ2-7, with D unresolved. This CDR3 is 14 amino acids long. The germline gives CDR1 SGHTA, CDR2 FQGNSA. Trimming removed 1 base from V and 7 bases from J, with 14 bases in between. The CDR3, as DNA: TGTGCCAGCAGCTTAGTTACGTCGGTTAGTGAGCAGTACTTC. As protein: CASSLVTSVSEQYF.

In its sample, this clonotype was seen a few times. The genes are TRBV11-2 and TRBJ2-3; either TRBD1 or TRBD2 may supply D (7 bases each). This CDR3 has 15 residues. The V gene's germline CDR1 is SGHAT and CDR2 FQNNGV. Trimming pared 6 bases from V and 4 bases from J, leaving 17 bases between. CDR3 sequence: CASSSIQGRADTQYF. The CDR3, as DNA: TGTGCCAGCAGTTCAATACAGGGGAGGGCAGATACGCAGTATTTT.

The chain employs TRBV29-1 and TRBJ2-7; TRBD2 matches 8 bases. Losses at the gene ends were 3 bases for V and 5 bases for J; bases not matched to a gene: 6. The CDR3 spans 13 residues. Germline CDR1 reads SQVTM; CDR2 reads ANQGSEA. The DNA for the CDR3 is TGCAGCGTTGAGGGACTAGTGGCCCACGAGCAGTACTTC. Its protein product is CSVEGLVAHEQYF.

CDR3 sequence reads: CASSFGASGRSDSPLHF. The CDR3 DNA reads TGCGCCAGCAGCTTTGGAGCATCGGGGAGGTCGGATTCACCCCTCCACTTT. The rearrangement links TRBV5-1 to TRBJ1-6, with D uncertain. The germline V gene encodes CDR1 SGHRS and CDR2 YFSETQ. CDR3 length: 17 amino acids. Trimming left V 2 bases short and J 8 bases short, with 20 bases between.

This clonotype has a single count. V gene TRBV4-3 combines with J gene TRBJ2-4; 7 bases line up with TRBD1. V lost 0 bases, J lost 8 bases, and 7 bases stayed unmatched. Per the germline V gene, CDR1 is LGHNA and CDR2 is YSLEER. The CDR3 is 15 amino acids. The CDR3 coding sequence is TGCGCCAGCAGCCAAGATCTTAGGGGGCTCGACATTCAGTACTTC. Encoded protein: CASSQDLRGLDIQYF.

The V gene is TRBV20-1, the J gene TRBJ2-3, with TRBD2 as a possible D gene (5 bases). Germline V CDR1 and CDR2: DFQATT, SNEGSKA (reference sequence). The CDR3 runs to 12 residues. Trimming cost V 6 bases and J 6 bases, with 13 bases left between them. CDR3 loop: CSAKGTGDTQYF. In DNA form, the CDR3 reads TGCAGTGCGAAGGGAACGGGGGATACGCAGTATTTT.

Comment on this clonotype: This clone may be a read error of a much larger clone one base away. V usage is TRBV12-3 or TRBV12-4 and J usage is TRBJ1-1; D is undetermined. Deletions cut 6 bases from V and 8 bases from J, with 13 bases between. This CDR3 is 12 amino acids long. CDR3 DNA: TGTGCCAGCAGGATACGTCCCGGAGAAGCTTTCTTT. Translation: CASRIRPGEAFF.

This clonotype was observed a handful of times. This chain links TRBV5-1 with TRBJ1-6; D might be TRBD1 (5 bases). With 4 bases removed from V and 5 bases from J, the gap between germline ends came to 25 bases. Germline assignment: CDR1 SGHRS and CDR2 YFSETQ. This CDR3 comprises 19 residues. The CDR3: CASSHGGLGFRGDNSPLHF. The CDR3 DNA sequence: TGCGCCAGCAGCCACGGCGGACTTGGGTTCCGGGGGGATAATTCACCCCTCCACTTT.

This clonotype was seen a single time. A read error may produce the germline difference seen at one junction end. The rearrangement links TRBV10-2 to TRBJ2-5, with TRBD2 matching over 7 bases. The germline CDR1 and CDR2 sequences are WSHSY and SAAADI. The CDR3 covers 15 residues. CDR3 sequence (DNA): TGCGCCAGCAGTGAGGCGGGAGTGCCCCAAGAGACCCTGTACTTC. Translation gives CASSEAGVPQETLYF.

In DNA form, the CDR3 reads TGTGCCAGCAGTTTGGGCCTAAGACCGGAGCAGTTCTTC. Its protein is CASSLGLRPEQFF. The rearrangement uses TRBV28 and TRBJ2-1; no reliable D call. Germline loops: CDR1 MDHEN, CDR2 SYDVKM. V lost 3 bases, J lost 10 bases, and 13 bases lay in between. The CDR3 length is 13 residues.

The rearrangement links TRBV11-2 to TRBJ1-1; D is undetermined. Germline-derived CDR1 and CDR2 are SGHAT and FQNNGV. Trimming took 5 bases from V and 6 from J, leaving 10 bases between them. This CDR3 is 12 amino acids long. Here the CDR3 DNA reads TGTGCCAGCAGCCGAGGGTCCGCTGAAGCTTTCTTT. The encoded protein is CASSRGSAEAFF.

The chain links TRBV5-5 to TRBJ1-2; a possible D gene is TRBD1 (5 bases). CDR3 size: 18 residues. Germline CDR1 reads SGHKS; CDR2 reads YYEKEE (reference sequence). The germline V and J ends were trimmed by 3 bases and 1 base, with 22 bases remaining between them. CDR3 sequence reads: CASSSAPPGAGINYGYTF. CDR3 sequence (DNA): TGTGCCAGCAGCTCTGCCCCCCCCGGGGCCGGTATTAACTATGGCTACACCTTC.

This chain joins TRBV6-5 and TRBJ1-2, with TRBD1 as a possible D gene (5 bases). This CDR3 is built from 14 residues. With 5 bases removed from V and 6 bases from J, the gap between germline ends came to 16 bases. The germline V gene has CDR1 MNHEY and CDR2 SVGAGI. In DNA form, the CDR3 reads TGTGCCAGCAGTGTGGCAGGGCGTTTCGATGGCTACACCTTC. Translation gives CASSVAGRFDGYTF.

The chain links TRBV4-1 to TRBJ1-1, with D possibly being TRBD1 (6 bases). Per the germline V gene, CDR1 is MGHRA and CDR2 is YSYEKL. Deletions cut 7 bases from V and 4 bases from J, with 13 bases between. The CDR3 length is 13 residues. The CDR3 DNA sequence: TGCGCCAGCACCAGGACAGAGAGCACTGAAGCTTTCTTT. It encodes CASTRTESTEAFF.

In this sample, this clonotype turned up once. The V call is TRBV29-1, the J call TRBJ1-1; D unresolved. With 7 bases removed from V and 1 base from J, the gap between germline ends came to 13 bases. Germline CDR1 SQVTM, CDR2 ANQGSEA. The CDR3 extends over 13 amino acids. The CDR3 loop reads CSGSAGRNTEAFF. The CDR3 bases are TGCAGCGGCAGCGCTGGGAGGAACACTGAAGCTTTCTTT.